This entry concerns a single T cell receptor beta chain. Its antigen is still unknown. This CDR3 spans 13 amino acids. Germline values: CDR1 KGHSH, CDR2 LQKENI. Trimming shortened V by 2 bases and J by 5 bases, and 10 bases separated the two germline ends. With sequencing, the targeted depth ranged from 1 in 200,000 to 1 in 1 million T cells. Sequencing used immunoSEQ multiplex PCR; TCRdb keeps in-frame clones, though not all of them. The sample carries over 65,000 clones, about 64% recorded once. This specimen belongs to a study of cytotoxic CD8 clonotypes in ibrutinib-treated CLL. Overall study: The sample average was 255,043 productive templates and just under 95,000 productive rearrangements.

Study findings and constraints: A difference in sampling times existed between sustained-remission and progressing patients.

This clonotype originated in a human donor with chronic lymphocytic leukemia. Sequencing was performed on PBMCs, taken after 12 months of ibrutinib treatment. The rearrangement links TRBV18 to TRBJ2-7, with a possible D match to TRBD2 (6 bases). CDR3 in amino acids: CASSPRRGDEQYF. CDR3 in DNA: TGTGCCAGCTCACCAAGGAGGGGAGACGAGCAGTACTTC.